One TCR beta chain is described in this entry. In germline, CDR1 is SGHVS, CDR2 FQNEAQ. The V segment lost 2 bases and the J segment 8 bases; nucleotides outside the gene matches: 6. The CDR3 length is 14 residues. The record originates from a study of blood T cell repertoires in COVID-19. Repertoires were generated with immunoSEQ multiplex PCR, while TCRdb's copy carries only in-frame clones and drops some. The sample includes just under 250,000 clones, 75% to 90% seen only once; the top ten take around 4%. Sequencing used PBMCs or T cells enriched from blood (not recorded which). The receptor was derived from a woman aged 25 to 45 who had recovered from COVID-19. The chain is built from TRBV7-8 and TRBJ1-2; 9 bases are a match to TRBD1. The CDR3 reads CASSLQQGAKGYTF. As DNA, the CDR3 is TGTGCCAGCAGCTTACAACAGGGGGCGAAAGGCTACACCTTC.